The clone carrying this T cell receptor (beta chain) turned up a few times. Its antigen is currently unknown. The sample comes from a study of T-cell memory formation after mild COVID-19. Whole-study results and caveats: Day 15 to 85 contractors were CD4/CD8 balanced; later expanders leaned CD4+.

The authors produced TCR alpha and TCR beta cDNA libraries with sample barcodes and UMIs by 5'RACE using constant-segment primers. TCRdb used MiXCR to reprocess the 5' RACE reads, holding one entry per CDR3 protein. Of roughly 130,000 distinct CDR3 sequences in the sample, around 15% were seen once. The CDR3 spans 14 residues. Germline CDR1 and CDR2: MNHEY and SVGEGT. Germline trimming cut 10 bases from V and 1 base from J; bases unmatched to any gene: 5. The source of this sequence is a man aged 18 to 29 who had mild COVID-19 (a few samples of this study predate the infection). Cell type and time point are not known. The genes are TRBV6-2 or TRBV6-3 and TRBJ2-3; 10 bases agree with TRBD2. Material for sequencing was PBMCs or a T cell subset sorted from them (not recorded which). CDR3 sequence (DNA): TGTGCCACGGCCAGCGGGGGGGGCACAGATACGCAGTATTTT. This gives the protein CATASGGGTDTQYF.